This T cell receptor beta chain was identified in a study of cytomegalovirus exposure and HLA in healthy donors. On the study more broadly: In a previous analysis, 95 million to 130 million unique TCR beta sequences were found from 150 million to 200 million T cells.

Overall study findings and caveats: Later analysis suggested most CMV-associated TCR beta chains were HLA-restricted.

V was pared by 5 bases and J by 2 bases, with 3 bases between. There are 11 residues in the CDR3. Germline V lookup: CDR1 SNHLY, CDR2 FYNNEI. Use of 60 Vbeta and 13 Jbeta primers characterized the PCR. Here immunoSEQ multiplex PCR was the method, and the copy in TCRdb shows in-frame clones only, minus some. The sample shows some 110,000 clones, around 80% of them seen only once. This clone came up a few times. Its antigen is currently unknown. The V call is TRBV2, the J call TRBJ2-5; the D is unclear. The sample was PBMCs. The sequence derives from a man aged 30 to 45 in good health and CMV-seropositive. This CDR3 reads CASSPQETQYF. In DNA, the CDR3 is TGTGCCAGCAGTCCTCAAGAGACCCAGTACTTC.